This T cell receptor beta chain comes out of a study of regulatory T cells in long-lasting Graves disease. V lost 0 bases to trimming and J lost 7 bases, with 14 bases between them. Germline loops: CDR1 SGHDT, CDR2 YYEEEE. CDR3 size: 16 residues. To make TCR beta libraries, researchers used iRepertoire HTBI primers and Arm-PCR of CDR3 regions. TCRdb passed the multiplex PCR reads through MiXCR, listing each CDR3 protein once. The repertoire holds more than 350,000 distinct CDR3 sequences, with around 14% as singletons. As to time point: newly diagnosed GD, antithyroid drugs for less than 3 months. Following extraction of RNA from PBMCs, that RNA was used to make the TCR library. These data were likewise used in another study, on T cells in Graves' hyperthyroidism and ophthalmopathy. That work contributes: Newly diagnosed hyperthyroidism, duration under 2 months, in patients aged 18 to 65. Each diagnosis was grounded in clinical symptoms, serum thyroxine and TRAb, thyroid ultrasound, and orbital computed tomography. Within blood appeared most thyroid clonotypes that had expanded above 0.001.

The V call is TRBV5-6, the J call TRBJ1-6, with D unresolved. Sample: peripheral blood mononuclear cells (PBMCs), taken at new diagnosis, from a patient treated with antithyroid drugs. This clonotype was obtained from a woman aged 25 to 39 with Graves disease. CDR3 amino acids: CASSLAFDRRNSPLHF. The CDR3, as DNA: TGTGCCAGCAGCTTGGCCTTTGATCGTAGGAATTCACCCCTCCACTTT.